This is a list of T cell receptor beta chains from one sample in a study of tumour-infiltrating T cells in Burkitt lymphoma. Produced via immunoSEQ multiplex PCR; TCRdb's table is partial and in-frame only. Among around 45,000 clones listed, roughly 31% were seen once. Sequenced: tumor tissue. The receptor source for this set is a human donor with Burkitt lymphoma. Each CDR3 is given with its conserved first and last residue. Fields, in order: D gene, clone size, J gene, V gene, CDR3 DNA, CDR3 protein. The D gene is left open where the match is weak. Clone size is stated in some rows and not others, as once, few, many or a class when expanded.

>TRBD2|few|TRBJ2-3|TRBV5-4
TGTGCCAGCAGCTTGAAACTAGCGGGGAGCACAGATACGCAGTATTTT
CASSLKLAGSTDTQYF
>-|few|TRBJ2-7|TRBV13
TGTGCCAGCAGCCCAGGAGTGGAGGGATCGTACGAGCAGTACTTC
CASSPGVEGSYEQYF
>-|few|TRBJ1-4|TRBV29-1
TGCAGCGATGCTGGGGTGTATGAAAAACTGTTTTTT
CSDAGVYEKLFF
>TRBD2|few|TRBJ2-6|TRBV7-6
TGTGCCAGCAGCTTAGGGCAGGGAGGGCCTTCTGGGGCCAACGTCCTGACTTTC
CASSLGQGGPSGANVLTF
>-|-|TRBJ2-5|TRBV6-5
TGTGCCAGCAGAGGGGGACGGACCGAAGAGACCCAGTACTTC
CASRGGRTEETQYF
>-|few|TRBJ2-7|TRBV30
TGTGCCTGGAGTTCACAGGAAACCTACGAGCAGTACTTC
CAWSSQETYEQYF
>-|-|TRBJ1-1|TRBV19
TGTGCCAGTAGGAAGGGTGAAGCTTTCTTT
CASRKGEAFF
>-|-|TRBJ1-5|TRBV5-1
TGCGCCAGCAGCTTGGGGGACCTGGATGGGCCCCAGCATTTT
CASSLGDLDGPQHF
>-|-|TRBJ1-1|TRBV19
TGTGCCAGTAGTATAGACCGCCGATTGGGGAACACTGAAGCTTTCTTT
CASSIDRRLGNTEAFF
>TRBD2|-|TRBJ2-1|TRBV6-5
TGTGCCAGCAGCCTATTTGCGGGGGGGACTGAGCAGTTCTTC
CASSLFAGGTEQFF
>-|-|TRBJ2-7|TRBV7-8
TGTGCCAGCAGCCATGGACAGGAGCAGTACTTC
CASSHGQEQYF
>-|-|TRBJ1-2|TRBV20-1
TGCAGTGCCCAAGAACAGGTTGGCTACACCTTC
CSAQEQVGYTF
>-|-|TRBJ2-3|TRBV5-1
TGCGCCAGCAGCCTCCCGGGGGTTACAGATACGCAGTATTTT
CASSLPGVTDTQYF
>-|-|TRBJ2-7|TRBV5-1
TGCGCCAGCAGCGAACCGGGACGAGCCTACGAGCAGTACTTC
CASSEPGRAYEQYF
>TRBD1|-|TRBJ1-4|TRBV2
TGTGCCAGCAGTCGACAGGGGCAAACTAATGAAAAACTGTTTTTT
CASSRQGQTNEKLFF
>-|-|TRBJ1-1|TRBV19
TGTGCCAGTAGTATAGTCAGGGGACGGAACACTGAAGCTTTCTTT
CASSIVRGRNTEAFF
>-|-|TRBJ1-2|TRBV11-2
TGTGCCAGCAGCCCTCGGACAGACTATGGCTACACCTTC
CASSPRTDYGYTF
>-|few|TRBJ1-1|TRBV5-1
TGCGCCAGCAGCCCCGGGGGGGGGTCTGAAGCTTTCTTT
CASSPGGGSEAFF
>-|-|TRBJ1-6|TRBV5-6
TGTGCCAGCAGCTTAAGGCGAGGACAGAATTTTAATTCACCCCTCCACTTT
CASSLRRGQNFNSPLHF
>-|-|TRBJ2-5|TRBV29-1
TGCAGCGTTACCCAGGGCACAGGGATTGGGGAGACCCAGTACTTC
CSVTQGTGIGETQYF
>-|-|TRBJ2-5|TRBV11-3
TGTGCCAGCAGCTTAAGCGACCGGCGGGGAACCCAGTACTTC
CASSLSDRRGTQYF
>-|-|TRBJ1-3|TRBV7-9
TGTGCCAGCAGCTTAGATAGCTTTGTCGGCAGCAGCTCTGGAAACACCATATATTTT
CASSLDSFVGSSSGNTIYF
>-|few|TRBJ1-3|TRBV5-4
TGTGCCAGCAGTCAGGGCGGAAACACCATATATTTT
CASSQGGNTIYF
>-|few|TRBJ2-1|TRBV5-1
TGCGCCAGCAGCGTCTTAGCGGAGTCCTACAATGAGCAGTTCTTC
CASSVLAESYNEQFF
>TRBD2|-|TRBJ2-1|TRBV2
TGTGCCAGCAGTCGAAGCGGGGGCTCCTACAATGAGCAGTTCTTC
CASSRSGGSYNEQFF
>TRBD1|few|TRBJ1-2|TRBV5-1
TGCGCCAGCAGTTCAGGGGGGCACTATGGCTACACCTTC
CASSSGGHYGYTF
>TRBD1|-|TRBJ1-2|TRBV7-2
TGTGCCAGCCGCCGGGGAGGGGGCGACTATGGCTACACCTTC
CASRRGGGDYGYTF
>-|-|TRBJ2-1|TRBV27
TGTGCCAGCAGGGGGGGGGCTCCTAGAAATGAGCAGTTCTTC
CASRGGAPRNEQFF
>-|few|TRBJ2-1|TRBV6-5
TGTGCCAGCAGTTATCCGGGGGCGGCCTACAATGAGCAGTTCTTC
CASSYPGAAYNEQFF
>TRBD1|few|TRBJ1-2|TRBV19
TGTGCCACCGGGACAGGGCCGCCCCCCACCTCTTATGGCTACACCTTC
CATGTGPPPTSYGYTF
>-|-|TRBJ2-7|TRBV29-1
TGCAGCGTTTCGCTGGGGACGCAAAACGAGCAGTACTTC
CSVSLGTQNEQYF
>-|few|TRBJ1-2|TRBV29-1
TGCAGCGTTGAGGGGGGGAATGGCTACACCTTC
CSVEGGNGYTF
>TRBD2|-|TRBJ2-2|TRBV4-1
TGCGCCAGCAGCCAAGTATTTCGGGTAGCGGGGGGGCAGGCCGGGGAGCTGTTTTTT
CASSQVFRVAGGQAGELFF
>TRBD1|-|TRBJ2-1|TRBV6-1
TGTGCCAGCAGTGAAGTCGCGACAGGGGGTTACAATGAGCAGTTCTTC
CASSEVATGGYNEQFF
>TRBD1|few|TRBJ2-1|TRBV19
TGTGCCAGTACCCGCGTAGGGGGCGCCTACAATGAGCAGTTCTTC
CASTRVGGAYNEQFF
>TRBD1|-|TRBJ1-6|TRBV2
TGTGCCAGCAGCGAGACAGGGTGGACTTCACCCCTCCACTTT
CASSETGWTSPLHF
>-|few|TRBJ2-6|TRBV4-1
TGCGCCAGCAGCCAAGATGGCTCTGGGGCCAACGTCCTGACTTTC
CASSQDGSGANVLTF
>-|-|TRBJ2-2|TRBV18
TGTGCCAGCTCACAATTGCGTACCGGGACCGCTTTAACCGGGGAGCTGTTTTTT
CASSQLRTGTALTGELFF
>-|-|TRBJ1-6|TRBV28
TGTGCCAGCAGGTCAGGTGGGAATTCACCCCTCCACTTT
CASRSGGNSPLHF
>TRBD2|few|TRBJ2-1|TRBV2
TGTGCCAGCAGCCAAGGGGCACTAGCGGGGGGGCGGGAGTTCTTC
CASSQGALAGGREFF
>-|many|TRBJ2-1|TRBV6-6
TGTGCCAGCAGTTCAATAGGCTCCTACAATGAGCAGTTCTTC
CASSSIGSYNEQFF
>-|few|TRBJ1-1|TRBV19
TGTGCCAGTAGTTACGCGGTGAACACTGAAGCTTTCTTT
CASSYAVNTEAFF
>-|-|TRBJ1-2|TRBV11-2
TGTGCCAGCAGCAACGGGGACTATGGCTACACCTTC
CASSNGDYGYTF
>TRBD1|few|TRBJ2-2|TRBV2
TGTGCCAGCAGTCCACAGGGGCCCGACACCAGGGAGCTGTTTTTT
CASSPQGPDTRELFF
>-|-|TRBJ2-3|TRBV18
TGTGCCAGCTCACCGATAGATACGCAGTATTTT
CASSPIDTQYF
>TRBD2|-|TRBJ2-3|TRBV7-2
TGTGCCAGCAGCTTAGGGGGACTAGCGGGCACAGATACGCAGTATTTT
CASSLGGLAGTDTQYF
>TRBD1|large|TRBJ1-1|TRBV4-3
TGCGCCAGCAGCCAGGGACAGAGGAACACTGAAGCTTTCTTT
CASSQGQRNTEAFF
>TRBD2|-|TRBJ2-1|TRBV2
TGTGCCAGCAGGCTAGCGGGGGGTATGTGGAATGAGCAGTTCTTC
CASRLAGGMWNEQFF
>-|few|TRBJ1-2|TRBV9
TGTGCCAGCAGCCTCGGGACCGCCGAACCCTATGGCTACACCTTC
CASSLGTAEPYGYTF
>TRBD1|few|TRBJ2-7|TRBV7-9
TGTGCCAGCAGCCATTGGGACAGGACCTACGAGCAGTACTTC
CASSHWDRTYEQYF
>TRBD1|-|TRBJ1-6|TRBV7-2
TGTGCCAGCAGCTCATCGACAGGGGTTTGGTCACCCCTCCACTTT
CASSSSTGVWSPLHF
>-|-|TRBJ1-5|TRBV7-9
TGTGCCAGCAGCGAGGGCTATCAGCCCCAGCATTTT
CASSEGYQPQHF
>-|-|TRBJ1-5|TRBV27
TGTGCCAGCAGCACCTCCCGGGGGTCCGAATTCCTTGGCGATCAGCCCCAGCATTTT
CASSTSRGSEFLGDQPQHF
>-|-|TRBJ1-1|TRBV18
TGTGCCAGCTCACCAACCGGGCTGGACACTGAAGCTTTCTTT
CASSPTGLDTEAFF
>TRBD1|-|TRBJ2-7|TRBV5-5
TGTGCCAGCAGCTCGGGACAGGGGTCCTCCTACGAGCAGTACTTC
CASSSGQGSSYEQYF
>-|few|TRBJ1-2|TRBV19
TGTGCCAGTAGTATACTCGAACCCTTCGTTGGCTACACCTTC
CASSILEPFVGYTF
>-|-|TRBJ2-4|TRBV5-6
TGTGCCAGCAGCCGACCCGGGGGAAGCTCGGAAAACATTCAGTACTTC
CASSRPGGSSENIQYF